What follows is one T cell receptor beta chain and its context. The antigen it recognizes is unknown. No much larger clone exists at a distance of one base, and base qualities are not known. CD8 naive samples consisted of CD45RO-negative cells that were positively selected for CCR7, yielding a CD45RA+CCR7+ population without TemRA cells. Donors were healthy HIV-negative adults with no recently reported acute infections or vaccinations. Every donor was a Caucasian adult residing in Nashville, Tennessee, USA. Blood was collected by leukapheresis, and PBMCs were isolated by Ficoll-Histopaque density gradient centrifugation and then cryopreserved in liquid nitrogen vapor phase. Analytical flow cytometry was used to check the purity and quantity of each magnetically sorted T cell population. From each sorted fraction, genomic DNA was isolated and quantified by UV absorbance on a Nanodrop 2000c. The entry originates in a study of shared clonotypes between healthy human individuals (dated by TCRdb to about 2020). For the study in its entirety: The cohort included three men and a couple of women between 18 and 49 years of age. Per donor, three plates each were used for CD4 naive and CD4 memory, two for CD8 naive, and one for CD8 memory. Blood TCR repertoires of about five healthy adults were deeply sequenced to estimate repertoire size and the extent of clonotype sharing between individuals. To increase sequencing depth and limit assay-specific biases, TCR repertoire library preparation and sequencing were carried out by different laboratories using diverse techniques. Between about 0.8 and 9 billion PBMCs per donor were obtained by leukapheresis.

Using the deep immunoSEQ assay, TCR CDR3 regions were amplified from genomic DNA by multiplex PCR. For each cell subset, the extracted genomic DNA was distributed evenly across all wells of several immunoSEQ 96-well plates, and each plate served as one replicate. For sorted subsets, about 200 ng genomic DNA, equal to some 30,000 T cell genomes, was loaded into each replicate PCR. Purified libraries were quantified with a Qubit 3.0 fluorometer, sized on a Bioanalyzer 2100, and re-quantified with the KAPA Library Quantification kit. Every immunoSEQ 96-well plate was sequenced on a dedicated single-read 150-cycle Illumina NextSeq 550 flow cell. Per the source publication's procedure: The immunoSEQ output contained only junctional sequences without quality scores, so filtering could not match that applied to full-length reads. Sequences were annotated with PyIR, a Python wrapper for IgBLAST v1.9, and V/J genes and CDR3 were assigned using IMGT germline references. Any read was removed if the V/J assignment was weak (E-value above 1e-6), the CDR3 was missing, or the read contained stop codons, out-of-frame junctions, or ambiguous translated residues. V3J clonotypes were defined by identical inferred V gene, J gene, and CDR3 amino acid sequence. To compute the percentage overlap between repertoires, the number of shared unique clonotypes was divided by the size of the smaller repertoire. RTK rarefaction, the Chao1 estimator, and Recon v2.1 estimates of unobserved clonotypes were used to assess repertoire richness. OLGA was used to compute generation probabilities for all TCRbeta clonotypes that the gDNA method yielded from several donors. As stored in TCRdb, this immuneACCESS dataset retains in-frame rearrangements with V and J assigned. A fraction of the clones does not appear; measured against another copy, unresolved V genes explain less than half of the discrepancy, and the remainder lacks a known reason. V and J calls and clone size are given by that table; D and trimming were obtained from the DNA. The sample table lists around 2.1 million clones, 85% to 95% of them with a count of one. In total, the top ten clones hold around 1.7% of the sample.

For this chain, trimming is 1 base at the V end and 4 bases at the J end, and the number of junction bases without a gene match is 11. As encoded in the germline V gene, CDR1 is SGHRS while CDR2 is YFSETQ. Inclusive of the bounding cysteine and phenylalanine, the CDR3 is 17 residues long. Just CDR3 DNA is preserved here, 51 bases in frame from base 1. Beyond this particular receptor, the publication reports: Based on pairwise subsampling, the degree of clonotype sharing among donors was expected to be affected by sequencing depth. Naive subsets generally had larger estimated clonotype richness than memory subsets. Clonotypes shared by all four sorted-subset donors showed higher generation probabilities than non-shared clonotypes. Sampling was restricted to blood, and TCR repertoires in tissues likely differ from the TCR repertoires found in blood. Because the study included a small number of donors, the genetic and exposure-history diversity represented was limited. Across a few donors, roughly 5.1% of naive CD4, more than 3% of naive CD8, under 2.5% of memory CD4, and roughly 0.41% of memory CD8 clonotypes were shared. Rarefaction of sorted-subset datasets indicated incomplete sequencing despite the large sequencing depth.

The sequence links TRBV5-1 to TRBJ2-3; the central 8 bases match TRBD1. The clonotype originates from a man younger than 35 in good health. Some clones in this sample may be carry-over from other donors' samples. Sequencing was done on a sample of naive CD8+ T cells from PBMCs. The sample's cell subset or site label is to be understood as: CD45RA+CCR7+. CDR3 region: CASSLSFSQGASDTQYF. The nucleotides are TGCGCCAGCAGCTTGTCGTTTTCTCAGGGGGCGTCAGATACGCAGTATTTT.